These T cell receptor beta chains were read from a single sample in a study of cytomegalovirus exposure and HLA in healthy donors. Clones were read by immunoSEQ multiplex PCR, and TCRdb kept only the in-frame ones, dropping some. This sample yields roughly 200,000 clones, of which 60% to 80% are seen a single time; approximately 2.1% belongs to the top ten. What was sequenced was PBMCs. The source of these receptors is a woman younger than 45 in good health and CMV-seropositive. The CDR3 runs from the conserved cysteine through the conserved F or W. Each record gives: D gene, V gene, J gene, CDR3 protein, CDR3 DNA. The D gene is left open where the match is weak.

NA,TRBV30,TRBJ1-2,CAWSLDIYGYTF,TGTGCCTGGAGCCTGGACATCTATGGCTACACCTTC
NA,TRBV5-1,TRBJ2-3,CASSPGILTDTQYF,TGCGCCAGCAGCCCCGGGATCCTCACAGATACGCAGTATTTT
TRBD2,TRBV2,TRBJ2-3,CASSGRGGDTQYF,TGTGCCAGCAGTGGGCGGGGGGGAGATACGCAGTATTTT
NA,TRBV1,TRBJ2-3,CTSSTRTSFTDTQYF,TGCACCAGCAGCACCCGGACTAGCTTCACAGATACGCAGTATTTT
NA,TRBV28,TRBJ1-1,CASIAGPRRTEAFF,TGTGCCAGCATTGCGGGGCCCCGGCGGACTGAAGCTTTCTTT
NA,TRBV5-1,TRBJ1-4,CASTTTGGIGEKLFF,TGCGCCAGCACTACGACTGGAGGTATCGGGGAAAAACTGTTTTTT
NA,TRBV21-1,TRBJ2-5,CASSKLGGTGEETQYF,TGTGCCAGCAGCAAGTTAGGGGGGACAGGGGAAGAGACCCAGTACTTC
TRBD1,TRBV4-3,TRBJ1-2,CASSQDHRGRLGYTF,TGCGCCAGCAGCCAAGATCACAGGGGGCGGTTAGGCTACACCTTC
NA,TRBV19,TRBJ1-4,CASSPRVEKLFF,TGTGCCAGTAGTCCGAGGGTTGAAAAACTGTTTTTT
NA,TRBV9,TRBJ2-6,CASSDPGFSGANVLTF,TGTGCCAGCAGCGACCCGGGGTTTTCTGGGGCCAACGTCCTGACTTTC